The source of this T cell receptor (beta chain) is a study of human T cells and chemical hapten exposure. Background on the study: The use of 2% DPC on roughly 2 cm by roughly 2 cm of upper inner arm skin constituted sensitization. Patch tests put 0.01% DPC on the upper back, and the results were checked at 6 days. TCR yields per sample varied mostly from small pooled library volume differences.

From the RACE reads, TCRdb called clonotypes with MiXCR, one entry per CDR3 protein. The sample records 190,000 or so distinct CDR3 sequences, approximately 26% being singletons. Noted time point: patch test 3, about 24 weeks after DPC sensitization. Treatment: therapeutic diphenylcyclopropenone sensitization with weekly scalp DPC. The input for sequencing was whole blood, taken in connection with sensitization to the hapten diphenylcyclopropenone (DPC). The TCR comes from a woman aged 40 to 50 with alopecia areata. Some clones in this sample may be carry-over from other donors' samples.

The CDR3 nucleotides are TGTGCCAGCGGACGGACTAGCGGGAGCGAGGGTGAGCAGTTCTTC. Amino acids: CASGRTSGSEGEQFF. V and J are TRBV7-3 and TRBJ2-1; 13 bases match TRBD2. J was trimmed by 9 bases and V by 8 bases; bases with no gene match: 10. The germline CDR1 and CDR2 sequences are SGHTA and FQGTGA. This CDR3 contains 15 residues.